A single sample gave rise to the 2 T cell receptor beta chains below, sequenced in a study of T cell responses to AZD1222 COVID-19 vaccine. Generated by immunoSEQ multiplex PCR, the TCRdb table keeps only in-frame clones and is missing some. Seen here are some 100,000 clones, about 87% observed once, and the top ten hold under 4%. Sample: peripheral blood, taken on day 0 of AZD1222 vaccination. The receptors originated from an adult in good health.

This clone has just a few counts. This chain joins TRBV3-1 (or the pseudogene TRBV3-2) and TRBJ2-7; the D gene could be TRBD1 or TRBD2 (6 bases each). Germline assignment: CDR1 LGHDT and CDR2 YNNKEL (reference sequence). The V end lost 2 bases, the J end lost 7 bases, and 24 bases lay between the germline ends. This CDR3 contains 17 residues. CDR3 region: CASSQTMEVSGALEQYF. Written as DNA, the CDR3 is TGTGCCAGCAGCCAAACGATGGAGGTGTCGGGGGCGTTGGAGCAGTACTTC.

This chain connects TRBV19 to TRBJ1-4; 9 positions agree with TRBD1. This CDR3 is 12 amino acids long. With 11 bases clipped from V and 6 bases from J, the junction kept 4 bases outside the gene matches. Germline lookup yields CDR1 LNHDA and CDR2 SQIVND (reference sequence). CDR3 sequence: CAAGDRDEKLFF. The CDR3 nucleotides are TGTGCCGCGGGGGACAGGGATGAAAAACTGTTTTTT. The full variable domain, completed using reference TRBV19 and TRBJ1-4, is DGGITQSPKYLFRKEGQNVTLSCEQNLNHDAMYWYRQDPGQGLRLIYYSQIVNDFQKGDIAEGYSVSREKKESFPLTVTSAQKNPTAFYLCAAGDRDEKLFFGSGTQLSVL.